This is a list of T cell receptor beta chains from one sample in a study of response to subunit inactivated influenza vaccine. Each CDR3 protein gets one entry after TCRdb re-called the RT-PCR reads with MiXCR. The sample comprises some 500,000 distinct CDR3 sequences, approximately 24% of which are singletons, and over 1.5% rests with the top ten. Here the sequenced sample was CD4+ T cells sorted from PBMCs, taken less than 6 days after vaccination. The receptors come from a man in his forties or fifties who received an inactivated influenza vaccine. CDR3s include the opening cysteine and the closing phenylalanine or tryptophan. D genes are given only for firm matches. Expanded clones get a size class; other rows say once, few or many, or leave the size out.

j_call clone_size v_call cdr3_length d_call cdr3_aa cdr3_nt
TRBJ2-5 few TRBV7-2 15 - CASSPGGQAPRTQYF TGTGCCAGCAGCCCGGGAGGACAGGCTCCTCGGACCCAGTACTTC
TRBJ2-2 - TRBV10-3 15 - CAITNPGGGTGELFF TGTGCCATCACAAATCCAGGGGGGGGTACCGGGGAGCTGTTTTTT
TRBJ2-7 few TRBV10-3 14 TRBD1 CAISGTTGDGEQYF TGTGCCATCAGTGGGACAACAGGGGATGGCGAGCAGTACTTC
TRBJ1-6 many TRBV12-3/TRBV12-4 14 TRBD1 CASSLDRGNSPLHF TGTGCCAGCAGTTTAGACAGGGGGAATTCACCCCTCCACTTT
TRBJ1-2 - TRBV3-1 15 TRBD1 CASSLRGTGSYGYTF TGTGCCAGCAGCCTAAGAGGGACAGGCAGCTATGGCTACACCTTC
TRBJ2-1 - TRBV7-2 15 - CASSLGVLSYNEQFF TGTGCCAGCAGCTTAGGGGTATTATCCTACAATGAGCAGTTCTTC
TRBJ1-2 - TRBV7-2 14 - CASSRGGFKGGYTF TGTGCCAGCAGTCGAGGGGGTTTTAAAGGGGGCTACACCTTC
TRBJ2-1 - TRBV9 18 - CASSVGGVGRGAYNEQFF TGTGCCAGCAGCGTAGGAGGGGTAGGGAGAGGGGCCTACAATGAGCAGTTCTTC
TRBJ2-7 once TRBV5-1 12 TRBD1 CASSFQQGVTDF TGCGCCAGCAGCTTTCAGCAGGGGGTAACTGACTTC
TRBJ2-5 few TRBV12-3/TRBV12-4 16 - CASSSDRGRGQETQYF TGTGCCAGCAGTTCTGACCGGGGAAGGGGGCAAGAGACCCAGTACTTC
TRBJ1-1 - TRBV4-2 13 - CASSHPDVSEAFF TGTGCCAGCAGCCACCCGGATGTCTCTGAAGCTTTCTTT
TRBJ2-2 - TRBV7-7 13 - CASSQGQSGELFF TGTGCCAGCAGTCAAGGACAGTCCGGGGAGCTGTTTTTT
TRBJ2-3 - TRBV7-7 19 TRBD2 CASSPRPGLAGGPADTQYF TGTGCCAGCAGCCCCCGGCCGGGACTAGCGGGAGGGCCCGCAGATACGCAGTATTTT
TRBJ1-2 - TRBV4-3 14 TRBD1 CASSQSTGGSCYTF TGCGCCAGCAGCCAATCTACAGGGGGCTCTTGCTACACCTTC
TRBJ1-5 few TRBV20-1 13 TRBD1 CSALQGYNQPQHF TGCAGTGCCCTACAGGGGTACAATCAGCCCCAGCATTTT
TRBJ2-7 - TRBV19 12 TRBD2 CASRGGYYEQYF TGTGCCAGTAGGGGAGGGTACTACGAGCAGTACTTC
TRBJ2-2 - TRBV7-3 17 - CASSFAPSGSNTGELFF TGTGCCAGCAGCTTTGCCCCGTCCGGGTCAAACACCGGGGAGCTGTTTTTT